One and the same sample provided the 28 T cell receptor beta chains below, sequenced in a study of blood T cells in healthy people across ages. It was with a sample-barcoded 5' primer and a J-beta primer mix that a second PCR of roughly 7 to 11 cycles was run. TCRdb reprocessed the 5' RACE reads via MiXCR and lists one record per CDR3 protein. This sample carries around 1.1 million distinct CDR3 sequences, 35% to 40% of them seen once, and the ten largest clones take about an eighth. The sample comprised blood. The receptors shown here come from a man aged 18 to 35 in good health.

The V and J genes are TRBV19 and TRBJ2-1; 11 bases agree with TRBD2. Near its end, the DNA agrees better with TRBJ2-7, so the J call may be wrong. The germline V gene has CDR1 LNHDA and CDR2 SQIVND (reference sequence). The length of the CDR3 is 15 residues. As DNA, the CDR3 is TGTGCCAGTACCTTGACTAGCGGGGACTACAATGAGCAGTACTTC. Amino acids: CASTLTSGDYNEQYF.

The rearrangement links TRBV10-3 to TRBJ2-2; 10 bases are shared with TRBD1. The length of the CDR3 is 15 residues. V was pared by 8 bases and J by 5 bases, with 8 bases of the junction left unmatched. CDR1 is ENHRY, CDR2 SYGVKD, per germline. The CDR3 region has the DNA TGTGCCATCGATAAGGGACAGGGGTTTACCGGGGAGCTGTTTTTT. This translates into CAIDKGQGFTGELFF.

The chain recombines TRBV9 with TRBJ2-1; 8 bases map to TRBD2. Per germline, CDR1 SGDLS and CDR2 YYNGEE. CDR3 length: 15 residues. The trim removed 0 bases at V and 3 bases at J, leaving 2 bases unmatched. The CDR3, as DNA: TGTGCCAGCAGCGTAGTTGCGGGGGGCTACAATGAGCAGTTCTTC. It specifies CASSVVAGGYNEQFF.

The chain carries TRBV20-1 and TRBJ1-1; tentative D call: TRBD1 (6 bases). Germline V gene lookup returns CDR1 DFQATT and CDR2 SNEGSKA (reference sequence). The V end was cut by 3 bases, the J end by 4 bases, with 9 bases between. This CDR3 contains 12 residues. The CDR3 loop reads CSASMGATEAFF. The CDR3 nucleotides are TGCAGTGCTAGTATGGGGGCCACTGAAGCTTTCTTT.

The chain combines TRBV12-3 or TRBV12-4 with TRBJ2-7, with 10 bases that match TRBD1. The ends lost 6 bases at V and 7 bases at J; junction bases unmatched: 15. This CDR3 is built from 16 residues. CDR3 residues: CASSLRRDRGLIEQYF. The CDR3 DNA reads TGTGCCAGCAGCCTACGCCGGGACAGGGGACTAATAGAGCAGTACTTC.

This clonotype was recorded a few times. V usage is TRBV28 and J usage is TRBJ2-6; TRBD1 matches at 7 bases. Trimming at V came to 5 bases and at J to 0 bases, leaving 10 bases not matched to a gene. The CDR3 length is 18 residues. The germline gives CDR1 MDHEN, CDR2 SYDVKM. In nucleotides, the CDR3 is TGTGCCAGCAGTGCCCCGGGACAGCCCAGCTCTGGGGCCAACGTCCTGACTTTC. This codes for CASSAPGQPSSGANVLTF.

This clonotype showed up just once. The V gene is TRBV10-3, the J gene TRBJ1-1; unclear D gene. This CDR3 is built from 14 residues. CDR1 is ENHRY and CDR2 is SYGVKD in the germline V gene. Trimming left V 4 bases short and J 0 bases short, with 9 bases between. The CDR3 DNA follows: TGTGCCATCAGTGTTGGTAGGGTGAACACTGAAGCTTTCTTT. Translated: CAISVGRVNTEAFF.

The DNA of the CDR3 is TGCAGCGTTGTCCCGGGGGTTGTAGAGACCCAGTACTTC. It is translated as CSVVPGVVETQYF. This chain links TRBV29-1 with TRBJ2-5, with D possibly being TRBD2 (6 bases). With 4 bases removed from V and 4 bases from J, the gap between germline ends came to 13 bases. CDR3 size: 13 residues. Germline V gives CDR1 SQVTM, CDR2 ANQGSEA.

The J gene is TRBJ1-1, the V gene TRBV5-1, with TRBD1 matching over 8 bases. Germline V gives CDR1 SGHRS, CDR2 YFSETQ. The CDR3 length is 15 residues. Trimming took 0 bases from V and 4 from J; bases not matched to a gene: 5. CDR3 residues: CASSLEGTGGTEAFF. The CDR3 region has the DNA TGCGCCAGCAGCTTGGAGGGTACAGGGGGCACTGAAGCTTTCTTT.

The chain combines TRBV12-3 or TRBV12-4 with TRBJ2-1; D unclear. Trimming cost V 8 bases and J 0 bases, with 11 bases left between them. This CDR3 comprises 14 residues. The CDR3 here is CASLDGSSYNEQFF. The CDR3 DNA follows: TGTGCCAGCTTGGACGGAAGCTCCTACAATGAGCAGTTCTTC.

This clonotype has only a few counts. The rearrangement joins TRBV6-2 or TRBV6-3 to TRBJ1-2; tentatively, D is TRBD1 (6 bases). V was clipped by 2 bases and J by 8 bases, with 12 bases between them. The CDR3 has 13 residues. Germline-derived CDR1 and CDR2 are MNHEY and SVGEGT. The CDR3 DNA reads TGTGCCAGCAGTTACAACAGGGTGCGCGGCTACACCTTC. It encodes CASSYNRVRGYTF.

This clonotype was counted only a few times. This chain uses TRBV3-1 with TRBJ2-5; D is perhaps TRBD2 (5 bases). CDR3 length equals 15 residues. In germline, CDR1 is LGHDT, CDR2 YNNKEL (reference sequence). Deletions cut 0 bases from V and 4 bases from J, with 12 bases between. The CDR3 protein is CASSQDSREGETQYF. For the CDR3, the DNA is TGTGCCAGCAGCCAAGATTCCCGGGAAGGAGAGACCCAGTACTTC.

This clonotype has a single count. This sequence joins TRBV7-2 and TRBJ1-6, with 7 bases lining up with TRBD1. CDR1 is SGHTA, CDR2 FQGNSA, per germline. The V gene end was trimmed by 5 bases and the J gene end by 6 bases; junction bases not matched to a gene: 4. This CDR3 spans 14 amino acids. CDR3 coding DNA: TGTGCCAGCAGCGTCCGGGACAGTAATTCACCCCTCCACTTT. Encoded protein: CASSVRDSNSPLHF. Combining the CDR3 with reference TRBV7-2 and TRBJ1-6 gives the whole variable domain GAGVSQSPSNKVTEKGKDVELRCDPISGHTALYWYRQSLGQGLEFLIYFQGNSAPDKSGLPSDRFSAERTGGSVSTLTIQRTQQEDSAVYLCASSVRDSNSPLHFGNGTRLTVT.

J is TRBJ1-2 and V is TRBV27, with D hard to call. CDR1 MNHEY and CDR2 SMNVEV come from the germline V gene (reference sequence). Trimming removed 4 bases from V and 1 base from J, with 7 bases in between. The CDR3 has 13 amino acids. DNA for the CDR3: TGTGCCAGCAGTTGTAGGCATAACTATGGCTACACCTTC. Protein: CASSCRHNYGYTF.

J is TRBJ2-5 and V is TRBV9, with D hard to call. V was cut by 3 bases and J by 2 bases, with 17 bases left in between. The CDR3 is 16 residues long. Germline CDR1 and CDR2: SGDLS and YYNGEE. The CDR3 nucleotides read TGTGCCAGCAGCGAAGAGCCTCGGGTTCCACAAGAGACCCAGTACTTC. Protein product: CASSEEPRVPQETQYF.

This clonotype was seen only a few times. The chain combines TRBV29-1 with TRBJ2-7; D remains ambiguous. This CDR3 contains 11 residues. The germline V gene encodes CDR1 SQVTM and CDR2 ANQGSEA. V was cut by 5 bases and J by 3 bases, with 8 bases left in between. CDR3 coding DNA: TGCAGCGTTACCGGTGACTACGAGCAGTACTTC. Protein product: CSVTGDYEQYF.

With respect to this clonotype: Mismatch with germline at one junction end may stem from a read error. V is TRBV7-2 and J is TRBJ1-2; no clear D gene. CDR3 length equals 11 residues. Germline-derived CDR1 and CDR2 are SGHTA and FQGNSA. This CDR3 is CASSTIYGYNF. As DNA, the CDR3 is TGTGCCAGCAGCACCATATATGGCTACAACTTC.

V is TRBV5-1 and J is TRBJ2-5; TRBD1 or TRBD2 may be the D gene (5 bases each). V lost 3 bases, J lost 3 bases, and 12 bases lay in between. CDR3 size: 14 residues. CDR1 and CDR2 from the germline V gene are SGHRS and YFSETQ. CDR3 sequence (DNA): TGCGCCAGCAGCTCCCGGGACGTAAAAGAGACCCAGTACTTC. Translated: CASSSRDVKETQYF.

This rearrangement joins TRBV29-1 to TRBJ2-1, with TRBD1 matching over 10 bases. J was trimmed by 7 bases and V by 5 bases; bases with no gene match: 17. The germline V gene has CDR1 SQVTM and CDR2 ANQGSEA. The length of the CDR3 is 17 residues. In DNA, the CDR3 is TGCAGCGTTAGTTTCGTGTCCCTTGACAGGGGGCAGAATGAGCAGTTCTTC. Its protein is CSVSFVSLDRGQNEQFF.

V gene TRBV4-2 combines with J gene TRBJ1-3; unclear D gene. The CDR3 has 17 amino acids. V dropped 3 bases and J dropped 0 bases, with 15 bases sitting between them. Per the germline V gene, CDR1 is LGHNA and CDR2 is YNFKEQ. The CDR3 DNA follows: TGTGCCAGCAGCCAGGAGGAGACCGCTTACTCTGGAAACACCATATATTTT. Its translation: CASSQEETAYSGNTIYF.

This clonotype was picked up a small number of times. V gene TRBV7-2 combines with J gene TRBJ2-5; 9 bases line up with TRBD2. CDR1 is SGHTA and CDR2 is FQGNSA in the germline V gene. J lost 2 bases, V lost 3 bases, and 1 base had no gene match. The CDR3 consists of 14 residues. DNA for the CDR3: TGTGCCAGCAGCTTCGGACTAGCGCAAGAGACCCAGTACTTC. It translates to CASSFGLAQETQYF.

V usage is TRBV20-1 and J usage is TRBJ2-3, with 11 bases matching TRBD2. The J segment lost 4 bases and the V segment lost 5 bases, leaving 8 bases of the junction unmatched. Germline assignment: CDR1 DFQATT and CDR2 SNEGSKA (reference sequence). The CDR3 is 15 amino acids. CDR3 DNA: TGCAGTGCTCGAAATAGCGGGGGGGCGGCAGATACGCAGTATTTT. Translating it yields CSARNSGGAADTQYF.

This clonotype was seen more than once but under ten times. A read error may produce the germline difference seen at one junction end. The chain links TRBV6-2 or TRBV6-3 to TRBJ1-6; D not resolved. Looked up from germline, CDR1 is MNHEY and CDR2 is SVGEGT. This CDR3 contains 17 residues. CDR3 nucleotides: TGTGCCAGCAGTTACTCGATCCGGGGATCCTCTAATTCACCCCTCCACTTT. Protein: CASSYSIRGSSNSPLHF.

The sample holds a few counts of this clonotype. The chain is built from TRBV20-1 and TRBJ1-5; D perhaps matches TRBD1 (5 bases). With 3 bases removed from V and 0 bases from J, the gap between germline ends came to 15 bases. Germline V gives CDR1 DFQATT, CDR2 SNEGSKA (reference sequence). The CDR3 has 16 residues. DNA of the CDR3: TGCAGTGCTAGCGTGGCAGGGAGTTATAGCAATCAGCCCCAGCATTTT. Protein: CSASVAGSYSNQPQHF.

V gene TRBV7-9 combines with J gene TRBJ1-2, with D hard to call. The CDR3 has 14 residues. V was pared by 3 bases and J by 4 bases, with 12 bases between. Germline CDR1 and CDR2: SEHNR and FQNEAQ (reference sequence). The CDR3 region is CASSLGPSGYGYTF. The CDR3 bases are TGTGCCAGCAGCTTGGGTCCGAGCGGCTATGGCTACACCTTC.

As DNA, the CDR3 is TGTGCCAGCAGTCGGACAGCGGCAGATACGCAGTATTTT. Amino acid sequence: CASSRTAADTQYF. The rearrangement uses TRBV6-1 and TRBJ2-3; tentatively, D is TRBD1 (6 bases). The length of the CDR3 is 13 residues. V was pared by 5 bases and J by 4 bases, with 10 bases between. Germline V CDR1 and CDR2: MNHNS, SASEGT.

This clonotype was found once. This may come from a read error, since a much larger clone is one base off. The chain uses TRBV7-9 and TRBJ1-5; D possibly corresponds to TRBD1 (6 bases). CDR1 SEHNR and CDR2 FQNEAQ come from the germline V gene (reference sequence). The CDR3 loop spans 15 amino acids. CDR3 sequence reads: CTSSLEAGANQPQHF. The DNA for the CDR3 is TGTACCAGCAGCTTAGAGGCAGGGGCGAATCAGCCCCAGCATTTT.

This clonotype was picked up a small number of times. The chain combines TRBV11-2 with TRBJ2-7, with 11 bases fitting TRBD2. After removal of 7 bases from V and 6 bases from J, the junction contained 8 bases not matched to a gene. CDR3 length: 14 residues. Germline V gene sequence: CDR1 SGHAT, CDR2 FQNNGV. The CDR3 DNA is TGTGCCAGCAACCGACTAGCGGGGTATGGCGAGCAGTACTTC. Amino acid sequence: CASNRLAGYGEQYF.